What follows are 5 T cell receptor beta chains derived from one specimen sequenced in a study of naive and memory T cell subsets. Ligated cDNA underwent four rounds of PCR with nested alpha and beta constant region primers and SP2. TCRdb re-called the 5' RACE reads through MiXCR, storing one row per CDR3 protein. Here the sample spans approximately 49,000 distinct CDR3 sequences, approximately 4.5% being singletons. The library had UMIs added by 3' ligation of an oligonucleotide to TCR cDNA. All receptors derive from a female donor in good health.

This clonotype was counted at least ten times. The J gene is TRBJ2-7, the V gene TRBV5-5; D is ambiguous. The CDR3 is 15 residues long. CDR1 and CDR2 (germline): SGHKS, YYEKEE (reference sequence). Trimming pared 0 bases from V and 0 bases from J, leaving 10 bases between. CDR3 protein: CASSLAAEISYEQYF. The CDR3 bases are TGTGCCAGCAGCTTGGCGGCAGAGATCTCCTACGAGCAGTACTTC. The full variable domain, completed using reference TRBV5-5 and TRBJ2-7, is DAGVTQSPTHLIKTRGQQVTLRCSPISGHKSVSWYQQVLGQGPQFIFQYYEKEERGRGNFPDRFSARQFPNYSSELNVNALLLGDSALYLCASSLAAEISYEQYFGPGTRLTVT.

This clonotype was counted ten times or more. The chain has TRBV27 and TRBJ2-7, with 7 nucleotides matching TRBD1. V lost 6 bases and J lost 1; bases outside the gene matches: 6. The CDR3 has 14 amino acids. Germline CDR1 MNHEY, CDR2 SMNVEV (reference sequence). The CDR3 region has the DNA TGTGCCAGCAGCGACAGGGTAAAATCCTACGAGCAGTACTTC. Translating gives CASSDRVKSYEQYF.

V and J are TRBV27 and TRBJ1-5; D is unclear. Germline-derived CDR1 and CDR2 are MNHEY and SMNVEV (reference sequence). Trimming cost V 6 bases and J 4 bases, with 7 bases left between them. The CDR3 runs to 12 residues. The CDR3 sequence: CASRGSNQPQHF. The CDR3 coding sequence is TGTGCCAGCAGGGGGAGTAATCAGCCCCAGCATTTT.

By its share, this clonotype is medium-sized. J is TRBJ2-1 and V is TRBV6-1; the D call may be TRBD1 or TRBD2 (5 bases each). Trimming left V 7 bases short and J 5 bases short, with 18 bases between. CDR3 length: 15 residues. Per germline, CDR1 MNHNS and CDR2 SASEGT. In DNA, the CDR3 is TGTGCCAGCACGGGGCCTAGCTCGGAGAACAATGAGCAGTTCTTC. Translated: CASTGPSSENNEQFF.

This clonotype showed up many times. The chain carries TRBV6-2 or TRBV6-3 and TRBJ1-1; tentatively, D is TRBD1 (5 bases). From germline, CDR1 is MNHEY and CDR2 SVGEGT. This CDR3 has 12 amino acids. With 7 bases removed from V and 6 bases from J, the gap between germline ends came to 12 bases. The CDR3 nucleotides are TGTGCCAGCACCCAGGGCGTACCTGAAGCTTTCTTT. It encodes CASTQGVPEAFF.